These 2 T cell receptor beta chains originate from one sample sequenced in a study of T cell repertoires in cytomegalovirus infection. These receptors' antigens are unknown. TCRdb redid the calling of the reads with MiXCR, one entry per CDR3 protein. There are about 110,000 distinct CDR3 sequences in the sample; roughly 30% occur only once, and 41% lies in the top ten. Sequencing was performed on CD8+ T cells from cultured PBMCs, taken from culture after CMV antigen stimulation. The receptor set was obtained from a human donor in good health (CMV status not recorded). Some clones in this sample may be carry-over from other donors' samples.

This clonotype was recorded a few times. The rearrangement joins TRBV11-2 to TRBJ2-3; no clear D gene. Per germline, CDR1 SGHAT and CDR2 FQNNGV. This CDR3 has 16 residues. V lost 4 bases to trimming and J lost 0 bases, with 14 bases between them. The CDR3 region is CASSSYGRHSTDTQYF. The DNA for the CDR3 is TGTGCCAGCAGCTCATACGGACGGCATAGCACAGATACGCAGTATTTT.

This clonotype was observed a few times. V usage is TRBV7-6 and J usage is TRBJ2-2; D is undetermined. The V end lost 1 base, the J end lost 1 base, and 7 bases lay between the germline ends. Germline V gives CDR1 SGHVS, CDR2 FNYEAQ. The CDR3 extends over 15 amino acids. This CDR3 is CASSLEPENTGELFF. CDR3 nucleotides: TGTGCCAGCAGCTTAGAGCCAGAGAACACCGGGGAGCTGTTTTTT.